This T cell receptor (beta chain) is drawn from a study of vaccination and CD4 T cells after COVID-19. Concerning this clonotype itself: Its matching antigen is unknown.

CD4+ T cells that had been cultured provided DNA sequenced with the Oncomine TCR Beta short-read assay. TCRdb used MiXCR to reprocess the PCR reads, holding one entry per CDR3 protein. The table lists about 15,000 distinct CDR3 sequences, around 73% of them singletons. Unmatched junction bases numbered 9, after V lost 5 bases and J lost 1 base. This CDR3 contains 15 residues. The germline gives CDR1 DFQATT, CDR2 SNEGSKA (reference sequence). As for treatment: roughly nine-day PBMC culture with coronavirus spike peptide pools or control peptides (ViraFEST assay). The sample was CD4+ T cells from blood, cultured in vitro. The chain links TRBV20-1 to TRBJ2-7; 9 nucleotides agree with TRBD1. This sequence was found in a human donor who had recovered from COVID-19. CDR3 sequence (DNA): TGCAGTGCTGGGGCCCCCGGGACAGGGTCCTACGAGCAGTACTTC. Amino acids: CSAGAPGTGSYEQYF.